The TCR beta chain described here comes from a study of identical twins. Study-wide findings and caveats: Out-of-frame sharing of TCR alpha in monozygotic twins was underestimated by models. Without tracking the same donors, conclusions rested on cross-sectional statistical analysis.

A universal primer site was added by template switching, and unique molecular identifiers were carried by the cDNA. TCRdb analysed the 5' RACE reads with MiXCR anew, one entry per CDR3 protein. The data contain 450,000 or so distinct CDR3 sequences, 14% of them singletons. Germline V gene data show CDR1 as SGHKS and CDR2 as YYEKEE (reference sequence). Trimming left V 4 bases short and J 2 bases short, with 12 bases between. The CDR3 is 15 residues long. As concerns this clonotype: Antigen: not known.

The same sample was also studied in work on yellow fever vaccine responses in identical twins.

The sequence derives from a woman aged 18-30 years in good health. The sample taken for sequencing was CD4+ T cells sorted from blood. The chain carries TRBV5-5 and TRBJ2-2; D perhaps matches TRBD1 (6 bases). The CDR3 bases are TGTGCCAGCAGCGTGGTGGGGGCTAACACCGGGGAGCTGTTTTTT. It encodes CASSVVGANTGELFF.